This record concerns one TCR beta chain sequence. The TCRbeta library was prepared with unique molecular identifiers. TCRdb called the PCR reads again in MiXCR, with one record for every CDR3 protein. Among 450,000 to 550,000 distinct CDR3 sequences listed, roughly an eighth were seen once. This entry comes from a study of T-cell reconstitution after alpha-beta-depleted transplantation in children. Germline assignment: CDR1 SGHTA and CDR2 FQGNSA. V gave up 1 base and J gave up 7 bases; unmatched junction bases: 4. The CDR3 has 15 residues. The TCR was taken from a female patient between 2 and 15 years old who had a stem cell transplant for aplastic anemia, so the T cells may come from the graft donor. V and J are TRBV7-2 and TRBJ1-4, with TRBD1 matching 9 bases. The material was PBMCs, mostly from graft donor cells, obtained 180 days after TCRalphabeta/CD19-depleted stem cell transplant. The CDR3 is CASSLGGQGTEKLFF. The DNA for the CDR3 is TGTGCCAGCAGCTTAGGAGGACAGGGGACTGAAAAACTGTTTTTT.